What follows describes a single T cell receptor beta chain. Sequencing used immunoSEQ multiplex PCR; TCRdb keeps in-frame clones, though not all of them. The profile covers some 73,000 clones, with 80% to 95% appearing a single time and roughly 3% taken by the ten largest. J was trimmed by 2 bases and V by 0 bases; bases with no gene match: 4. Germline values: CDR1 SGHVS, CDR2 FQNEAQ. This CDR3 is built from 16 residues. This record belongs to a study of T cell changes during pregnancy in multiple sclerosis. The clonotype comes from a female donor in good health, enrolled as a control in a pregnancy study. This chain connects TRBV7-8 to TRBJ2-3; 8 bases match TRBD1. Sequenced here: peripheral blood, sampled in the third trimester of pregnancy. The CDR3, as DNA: TGTGCCAGCAGCTTAGCGAGGACAGGGAACACAGATACGCAGTATTTT. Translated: CASSLARTGNTDTQYF. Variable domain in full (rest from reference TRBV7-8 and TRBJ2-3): GAGVSQSPRYKVAKRGQDVALRCDPISGHVSLFWYQQALGQGPEFLTYFQNEAQLDKSGLPSDRFFAERPEGSVSTLKIQRTQQEDSAVYLCASSLARTGNTDTQYFGPGTRLTVL.